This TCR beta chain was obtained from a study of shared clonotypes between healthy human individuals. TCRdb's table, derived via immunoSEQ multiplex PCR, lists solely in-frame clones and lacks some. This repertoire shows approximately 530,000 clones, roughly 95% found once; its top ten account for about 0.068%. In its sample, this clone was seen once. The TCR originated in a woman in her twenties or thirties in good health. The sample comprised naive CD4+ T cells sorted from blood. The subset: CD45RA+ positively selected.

In nucleotides, the CDR3 is TGTGCCAGCAGTGGGACAGGGGGTGCCAATCAGCCCCAGCATTTT. Translation: CASSGTGGANQPQHF. The chain employs TRBV6-1 and TRBJ1-5, with 10 bases aligning to TRBD1. The germline V gene has CDR1 MNHNS and CDR2 SASEGT. CDR3 length equals 15 residues. V was pared by 4 bases and J by 3 bases, with 3 bases of the junction left unmatched.